Reported below is one T cell receptor beta chain. Other DNA sequences in the same sample also yield this CDR3. The sample originates from a study of blood T cell repertoires in COVID-19. Study-level information: The cDNA or gDNA used as material had been derived from T cells, B-cell-depleted T cells, or PBMCs.

Original processing methods: The authors estimated nucleated cell counts from reference gene primer amplification. Clones were sequenced by immunoSEQ multiplex PCR, and TCRdb holds only the in-frame ones, with some missing. That table supplies the V and J calls and clone size; D and trimming were determined from the DNA. The sample lists 150,000 or so clones, approximately 90% occurring once. V was cut by 1 base and J by 3 bases, with 25 bases left in between. Germline V gene sequence: CDR1 SQVTM, CDR2 ANQGSEA. The CDR3 spans 19 residues. Material: peripheral blood. The clonotype comes from a man aged 18 to 35 with COVID-19, enrolled during active disease. This sequence joins TRBV29-1 and TRBJ1-3; no definite D call. The CDR3 sequence is CSVEVPRDSLPPGGNTIYF. CDR3 in DNA: TGCAGCGTTGAAGTACCCCGGGATAGTCTTCCTCCCGGTGGAAACACCATATATTTT. The variable domain in full, with the rest retrieved from reference TRBV29-1 and TRBJ1-3, is SAVISQKPSRDICQRGTSLTIQCQVDSQVTMMFWYRQQPGQSLTLIATANQGSEATYESGFVIDKFPISRPNLTFSTLTVSNMSPEDSSIYLCSVEVPRDSLPPGGNTIYFGEGSWLTVV.